A single sample is the source of the 29 T cell receptor beta chains below, sequenced in a study of T cell responses to AZD1222 COVID-19 vaccine. Generated by immunoSEQ multiplex PCR, the TCRdb table keeps only in-frame clones and is missing some. The sample carries 90,000 to 120,000 clones, roughly nine tenths recorded once. Sequenced here: peripheral blood, sampled on day 0 of AZD1222 vaccination. The receptors were sampled from an adult in good health.

The J gene is TRBJ1-1, the V gene TRBV11-2; TRBD1 agrees at 7 bases. CDR1 and CDR2 (germline): SGHAT, FQNNGV. The CDR3 totals 15 residues. J was trimmed by 0 bases and V by 0 bases; bases with no gene match: 1. This CDR3 is CASSLEGTVNTEAFF. DNA for the CDR3: TGTGCCAGCAGCTTAGAGGGGACAGTGAACACTGAAGCTTTCTTT.

The chain has TRBV30 and TRBJ1-1; D unclear. Germline values: CDR1 GTSNPN, CDR2 SVGIG (reference sequence). This CDR3 comprises 14 residues. Trimming removed 0 bases from V and 0 bases from J, with 8 bases in between. Here the CDR3 DNA reads TGTGCCTGGAGTGTCCCCGAGTTGAACACTGAAGCTTTCTTT. It codes for CAWSVPELNTEAFF.

The sample holds one count of this clone. The V and J genes are TRBV11-1 and TRBJ2-3; 7 bases line up with TRBD2. Germline-derived CDR1 and CDR2 are SGHAT and FQDESV (reference sequence). With 3 bases clipped from V and 4 bases from J, the junction kept 7 bases outside the gene matches. CDR3 size: 15 residues. This CDR3 reads CASSFRSGSADTQYF. CDR3 nucleotides: TGTGCCAGCAGCTTTCGTAGCGGGTCCGCAGATACGCAGTATTTT.

This chain links TRBV5-1 with TRBJ1-4, with D possibly TRBD1 on 5 matching bases. The V end lost 0 bases, the J end lost 4 bases, and 10 bases lay between the germline ends. This CDR3 region has 15 residues. The V gene's germline CDR1 is SGHRS and CDR2 YFSETQ. The CDR3 DNA sequence: TGCGCCAGCAGCTTGGGCCAGGGAGATAATGAAAAACTGTTTTTT. Translated, it gives CASSLGQGDNEKLFF.

The chain employs TRBV5-4 and TRBJ1-2; 10 positions match TRBD1. Germline lookup yields CDR1 SGHNT and CDR2 YYREEE (reference sequence). Trimming at V came to 1 base and at J to 2 bases, leaving 5 bases not matched to a gene. The CDR3 contains 16 residues. CDR3 coding DNA: TGTGCCAGCAGCTTGCTTCCGGGACAGGGGAACTATGGCTACACCTTC. The encoded protein is CASSLLPGQGNYGYTF.

In nucleotides, the CDR3 is TGCGCCAGCAGCTTTACTAGCGGGGGGCTGACAGATACGCAGTATTTT. The encoded protein is CASSFTSGGLTDTQYF. The chain carries TRBV5-1 and TRBJ2-3, with 12 positions matching TRBD2. Germline V lookup: CDR1 SGHRS, CDR2 YFSETQ. V trimming: 2 bases; J trimming: 3 bases; junction bases outside the gene matches: 4. This CDR3 comprises 16 residues. The complete variable domain, with remaining parts taken from reference TRBV5-1 and TRBJ2-3, reads KAGVTQTPRYLIKTRGQQVTLSCSPISGHRSVSWYQQTPGQGLQFLFEYFSETQRNKGNFPGRFSGRQFSNSRSEMNVSTLELGDSALYLCASSFTSGGLTDTQYFGPGTRLTVL.

The chain joins TRBV29-1 to TRBJ1-1; TRBD1 might be the D (6 bases). The CDR3 is 13 amino acids. The ends were cut back, 4 bases at V and 4 bases at J, with 13 bases in the middle. Germline V gene sequence: CDR1 SQVTM, CDR2 ANQGSEA. This CDR3 is CSVGFGGGTEAFF. The CDR3 DNA is TGCAGCGTTGGTTTTGGAGGGGGCACTGAAGCTTTCTTT.

This chain joins TRBV2 and TRBJ2-1; D might be TRBD2 (6 bases). The germline V and J ends were trimmed by 4 bases and 11 bases, with 18 bases remaining between them. The CDR3 covers 14 residues. Germline V lookup: CDR1 SNHLY, CDR2 FYNNEI. CDR3 in DNA: TGTGCCAGCAGTGTCCTGGCGGGACCAATGCAGCAGTTCTTC. Protein: CASSVLAGPMQQFF. The full variable domain, with the rest looked up from reference TRBV2 and TRBJ2-1, is EPEVTQTPSHQVTQMGQEVILRCVPISNHLYFYWYRQILGQKVEFLVSFYNNEISEKSEIFDDQFSVERPDGSNFTLKIRSTKLEDSAMYFCASSVLAGPMQQFFGPGTRLTVL.

The chain employs TRBV30 and TRBJ1-2; D is possibly TRBD1 (6 bases). Germline V gene sequence: CDR1 GTSNPN, CDR2 SVGIG (reference sequence). This CDR3 is built from 14 residues. V shed 4 bases and J shed 8 bases, with 20 bases lying between them. The DNA of the CDR3 is TGTGCCTGGATCGCGGGGGGGCGCAGTAGCGGCTACACCTTC. Translated, it gives CAWIAGGRSSGYTF. The whole variable domain, remainder taken from reference TRBV30 and TRBJ1-2, is SQTIHQWPATLVQPVGSPLSLECTVEGTSNPNLYWYRQAAGRGLQLLFYSVGIGQISSEVPQNLSASRPQDRQFILSSKKLLLSDSGFYLCAWIAGGRSSGYTFGSGTRLTVV.

This clone is a singleton in its sample. This chain connects TRBV7-9 to TRBJ1-1; D remains unclear. CDR3 size: 14 residues. CDR1 is SEHNR and CDR2 is FQNEAQ in the germline V gene (reference sequence). Trimming took 5 bases from V and 3 from J, leaving 13 bases between them. In DNA form, the CDR3 reads TGTGCCAGCAGCAAGGACGGATTCTACACTGAAGCTTTCTTT. Its protein product is CASSKDGFYTEAFF.

The V and J genes are TRBV11-3 and TRBJ1-6, with D tentatively TRBD1 (5 bases). The CDR3 is made up of 16 amino acids. The V gene's germline CDR1 is SGHNT and CDR2 YENEEA. Trimming removed 1 base at V and 2 bases at J, with 9 bases between. The DNA for the CDR3 is TGTGCCAGCAGCTTAGTGGGGGGAACCTATAATTCACCCCTCCACTTT. Translation gives CASSLVGGTYNSPLHF.

The chain has TRBV24-1 and TRBJ2-3, with D perhaps TRBD2 (5 bases). CDR1 and CDR2 from the germline V gene are KGHDR and SFDVKD. The CDR3 contains 13 residues. Trimming stripped 3 bases from V and 6 bases from J, with 9 bases between. The CDR3 DNA reads as TGTGCCACCAGTGATGGCGGGCAGGATACGCAGTATTTT. This gives the protein CATSDGGQDTQYF.

A remark on this clone: In the same sample, other DNA sequences code for this CDR3. This chain joins TRBV5-1 and TRBJ1-1, with D tentatively TRBD1 (5 bases). The CDR3 is 14 amino acids. CDR1 and CDR2 from the germline V gene are SGHRS and YFSETQ. The V gene lost 2 bases and the J gene lost 1 base, with 9 bases spanning the gap. CDR3 protein: CASSLGTENTEAFF. In DNA, the CDR3 is TGCGCCAGCAGCTTAGGGACCGAGAACACTGAAGCTTTCTTT.

The CDR3 DNA follows: TGTGCCAGCAGCTTAGGGAGCGGGAGGGATACTACTACGCAGTATTTT. Protein: CASSLGSGRDTTTQYF. The chain couples TRBV7-9 to TRBJ2-3, with TRBD2 identical over 10 bases. V gave up 1 base and J gave up 8 bases; unmatched junction bases: 9. Germline CDR1 reads SEHNR; CDR2 reads FQNEAQ (reference sequence). CDR3 size: 16 residues.

This clone was detected a few times. This CDR3 reads CASRGRETHEQYF. The DNA for the CDR3 is TGTGCCAGCAGAGGACGGGAGACCCACGAGCAGTACTTC. The rearrangement joins TRBV27 to TRBJ2-7; TRBD2 might be the D (6 bases). Germline V gives CDR1 MNHEY, CDR2 SMNVEV (reference sequence). V shed 6 bases and J shed 5 bases, with 14 bases lying between them. The length of the CDR3 is 13 residues.

This chain links TRBV27 with TRBJ2-7, with TRBD1 matching over 9 bases. CDR1 is MNHEY and CDR2 is SMNVEV in the germline V gene (reference sequence). The CDR3 loop spans 12 amino acids. V shed 10 bases, J shed 4 bases, and the junction held 5 bases outside the gene matches. The CDR3 spells CAIGQGLYEQYF. CDR3 coding DNA: TGTGCCATAGGACAGGGGTTATACGAGCAGTACTTC.

V and J are TRBV5-1 and TRBJ2-1, with 14 bases identical to TRBD2. The CDR3 spans 15 residues. The V gene's germline CDR1 is SGHRS and CDR2 YFSETQ. Trimming took 6 bases from V and 4 from J; bases not matched to a gene: 3. This chain's CDR3 is CASNGLAGGYNEQFF. CDR3 sequence (DNA): TGCGCCAGCAACGGACTAGCGGGAGGATACAATGAGCAGTTCTTC.

The chain uses TRBV28 and TRBJ1-5; tentative D call: TRBD1 (6 bases). The V end was cut by 11 bases, the J end by 5 bases, with 19 bases between. CDR1 is MDHEN, CDR2 SYDVKM, per germline. CDR3 length equals 14 residues. The CDR3 DNA is TGTGCCGGGCGAGGGGGGGGCCGCGATCAGCCCCAGCATTTT. Translated, it gives CAGRGGGRDQPQHF.

This clone has only one observation. The chain joins TRBV20-1 to TRBJ1-1; unclear D gene. Germline loops: CDR1 DFQATT, CDR2 SNEGSKA (reference sequence). Trimming cost V 4 bases and J 3 bases, with 6 bases left between them. This CDR3 has 11 amino acids. The CDR3 sequence is CSATSYTEAFF. The CDR3 region has the DNA TGCAGTGCTACCTCCTACACTGAAGCTTTCTTT.

This chain links TRBV7-2 with TRBJ1-6; D uncertain. Trimming took off 1 base at V and 7 bases at J, with 8 bases between the two ends. Germline CDR1 and CDR2: SGHTA and FQGNSA. CDR3 length: 14 amino acids. The CDR3 is CASSLVPSNSPLHF. The CDR3, as DNA: TGTGCCAGCAGCTTAGTCCCCTCCAATTCACCCCTCCACTTT.

This chain joins TRBV6-6 and TRBJ2-2; 8 positions match TRBD2. Germline V lookup: CDR1 MNHNY, CDR2 SVGAGI (reference sequence). The junction had 6 bases not matched to a gene; V was cut back by 5 bases and J by 1 base. CDR3 length equals 16 residues. The CDR3 protein is CASSRKSGGNTGELFF. CDR3 nucleotide sequence: TGTGCCAGCAGTCGAAAAAGCGGGGGGAACACCGGGGAGCTGTTTTTT.

This clone was counted only a few times. This chain connects TRBV27 to TRBJ2-1, with D perhaps given as TRBD1 or TRBD2 (5 bases each). The CDR3 is 15 amino acids. Looked up from germline, CDR1 is MNHEY and CDR2 is SMNVEV (reference sequence). V lost 7 bases to trimming and J lost 4 bases, with 17 bases between them. CDR3 in amino acids: CASTGLGERYNEQFF. CDR3 coding DNA: TGTGCCAGCACGGGGTTGGGGGAGAGGTACAATGAGCAGTTCTTC.

The chain combines TRBV5-4 with TRBJ2-7; D is undetermined. V lost 0 bases and J 0 bases, leaving 4 bases between the germline ends. The CDR3 extends over 13 amino acids. Germline loops: CDR1 SGHNT, CDR2 YYREEE (reference sequence). Here the CDR3 reads CASSLGVSYEQYF. CDR3 DNA sequence: TGTGCCAGCAGCTTGGGGGTCTCCTACGAGCAGTACTTC.

This chain connects TRBV5-4 to TRBJ1-2; 8 bases are shared with TRBD1. From germline, CDR1 is SGHNT and CDR2 YYREEE (reference sequence). V dropped 0 bases and J dropped 3; count of bases not matched to a gene: 4. There are 15 residues in the CDR3. The CDR3: CASSLAQGQDYGYTF. CDR3 DNA sequence: TGTGCCAGCAGCTTGGCCCAGGGACAGGACTATGGCTACACCTTC. Variable domain in full (rest from reference TRBV5-4 and TRBJ1-2): ETGVTQSPTHLIKTRGQQVTLRCSSQSGHNTVSWYQQALGQGPQFIFQYYREEENGRGNFPPRFSGLQFPNYSSELNVNALELDDSALYLCASSLAQGQDYGYTFGSGTRLTVV.

The rearrangement links TRBV2 to TRBJ2-7; 8 bases are a match to TRBD1. The V segment lost 7 bases and the J segment 4 bases; nucleotides outside the gene matches: 9. This CDR3 is 14 amino acids long. Per the germline V gene, CDR1 is SNHLY and CDR2 is FYNNEI. The CDR3 DNA reads as TGTGCCAGCACTACGGACAGGGATAATTACGAGCAGTACTTC. Its translation is CASTTDRDNYEQYF.

This clone occurred a few times. The genes are TRBV11-1 and TRBJ2-5, with D unresolved. The germline V and J ends were trimmed by 2 bases and 5 bases, with 9 bases remaining between them. From germline, CDR1 is SGHAT and CDR2 FQDESV (reference sequence). The CDR3 contains 13 residues. CDR3 sequence (DNA): TGTGCCAGCAGCTTAAAGGGCCCGGAGACCCAGTACTTC. Encoded protein: CASSLKGPETQYF.

The V and J genes are TRBV5-6 and TRBJ2-7; D is undetermined. Per the germline V gene, CDR1 is SGHDT and CDR2 is YYEEEE. This CDR3 is 13 amino acids long. Trimming shortened V by 5 bases and J by 4 bases, and 13 bases separated the two germline ends. The CDR3 region has the DNA TGTGCCAGCAGGAAATGGGGTGGGTACGAGCAGTACTTC. It translates to CASRKWGGYEQYF.

This clone has just one count. The chain employs TRBV4-2 and TRBJ2-2; TRBD2 aligns across 9 bases. J gave up 3 bases and V 1 base, and 3 bases lay outside the gene matches. Germline lookup yields CDR1 LGHNA and CDR2 YNFKEQ. The CDR3 spans 16 residues. The CDR3 is CASSQAAGGHTGELFF. In DNA form, the CDR3 reads TGTGCCAGCAGCCAAGCGGCGGGGGGGCACACCGGGGAGCTGTTTTTT.

The J gene is TRBJ2-3, the V gene TRBV27, with unresolved D. The germline V gene encodes CDR1 MNHEY and CDR2 SMNVEV (reference sequence). The V end was cut by 2 bases, the J end by 0 bases, with 9 bases between. This CDR3 has 15 amino acids. The DNA for the CDR3 is TGTGCCAGCAGTTTAACCCATGGTAGCACAGATACGCAGTATTTT. This translates into CASSLTHGSTDTQYF.